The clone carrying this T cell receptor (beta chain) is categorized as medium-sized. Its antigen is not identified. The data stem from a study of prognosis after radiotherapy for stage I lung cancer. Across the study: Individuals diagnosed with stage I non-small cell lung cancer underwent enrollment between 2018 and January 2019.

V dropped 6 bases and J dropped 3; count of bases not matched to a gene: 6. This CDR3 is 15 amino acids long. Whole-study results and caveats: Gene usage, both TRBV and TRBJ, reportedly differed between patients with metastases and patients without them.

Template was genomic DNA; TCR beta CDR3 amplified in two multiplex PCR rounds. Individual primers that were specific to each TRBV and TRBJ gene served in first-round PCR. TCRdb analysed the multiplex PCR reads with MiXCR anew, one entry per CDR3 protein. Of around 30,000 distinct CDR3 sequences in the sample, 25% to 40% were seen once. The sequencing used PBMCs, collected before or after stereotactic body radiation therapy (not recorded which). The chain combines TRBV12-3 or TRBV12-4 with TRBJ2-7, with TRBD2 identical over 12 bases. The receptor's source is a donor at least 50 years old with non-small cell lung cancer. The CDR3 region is CASSRGLAGDYEQYF. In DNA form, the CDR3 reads TGTGCCAGCAGCCGGGGACTAGCGGGCGACTACGAGCAGTACTTC.